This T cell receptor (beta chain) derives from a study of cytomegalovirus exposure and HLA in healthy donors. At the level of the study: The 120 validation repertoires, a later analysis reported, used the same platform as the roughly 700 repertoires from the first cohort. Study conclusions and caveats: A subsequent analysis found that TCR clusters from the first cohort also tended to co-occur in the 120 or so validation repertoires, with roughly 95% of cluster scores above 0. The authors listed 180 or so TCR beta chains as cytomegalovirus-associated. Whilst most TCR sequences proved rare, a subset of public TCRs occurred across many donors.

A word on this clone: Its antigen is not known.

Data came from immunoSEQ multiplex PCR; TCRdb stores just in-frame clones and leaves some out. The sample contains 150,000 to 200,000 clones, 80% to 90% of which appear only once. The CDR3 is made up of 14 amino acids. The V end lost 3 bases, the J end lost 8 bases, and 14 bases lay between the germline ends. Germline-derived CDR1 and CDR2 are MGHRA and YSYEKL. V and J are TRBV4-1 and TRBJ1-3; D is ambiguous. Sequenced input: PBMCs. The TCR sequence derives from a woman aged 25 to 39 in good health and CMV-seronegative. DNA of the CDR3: TGCGCCAGCAGCCAGGCACGCCTCGCGGACACCATATATTTT. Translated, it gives CASSQARLADTIYF.